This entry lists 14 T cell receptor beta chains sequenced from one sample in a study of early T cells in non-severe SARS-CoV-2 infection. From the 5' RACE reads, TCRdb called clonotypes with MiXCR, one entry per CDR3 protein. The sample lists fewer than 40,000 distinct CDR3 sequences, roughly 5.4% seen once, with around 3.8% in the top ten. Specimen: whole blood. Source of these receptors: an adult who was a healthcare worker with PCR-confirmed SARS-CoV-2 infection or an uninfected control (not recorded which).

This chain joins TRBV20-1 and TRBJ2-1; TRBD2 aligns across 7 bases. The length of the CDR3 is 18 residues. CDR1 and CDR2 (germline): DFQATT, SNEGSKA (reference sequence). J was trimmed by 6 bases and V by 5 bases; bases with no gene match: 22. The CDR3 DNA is TGCAGTGCTCCAACCTCCGGGAGGCCGCCAATCGTTCCCAATGAGCAGTTCTTC. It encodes CSAPTSGRPPIVPNEQFF.

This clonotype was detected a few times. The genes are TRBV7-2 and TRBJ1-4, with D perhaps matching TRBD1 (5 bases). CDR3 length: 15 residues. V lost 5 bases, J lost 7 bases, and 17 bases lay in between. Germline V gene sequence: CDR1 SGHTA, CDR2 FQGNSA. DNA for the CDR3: TGTGCCAGCAGCCGGTACCAGGGTTCGGGTGAAAAACTGTTTTTT. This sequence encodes CASSRYQGSGEKLFF.

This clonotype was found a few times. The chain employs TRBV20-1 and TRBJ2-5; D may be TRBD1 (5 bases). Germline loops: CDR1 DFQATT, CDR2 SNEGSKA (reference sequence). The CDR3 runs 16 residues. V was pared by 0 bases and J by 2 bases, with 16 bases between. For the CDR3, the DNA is TGCAGTGCTAGAGATCGGATGGGGCCCTCGCAAGAGACCCAGTACTTC. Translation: CSARDRMGPSQETQYF.

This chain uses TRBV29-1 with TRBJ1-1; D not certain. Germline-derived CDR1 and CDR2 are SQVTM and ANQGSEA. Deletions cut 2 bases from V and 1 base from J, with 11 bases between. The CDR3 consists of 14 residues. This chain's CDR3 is CSVEFGAQNTEAFF. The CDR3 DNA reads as TGCAGCGTTGAATTTGGAGCGCAGAACACTGAAGCTTTCTTT. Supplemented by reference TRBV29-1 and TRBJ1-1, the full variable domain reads SAVISQKPSRDICQRGTSLTIQCQVDSQVTMMFWYRQQPGQSLTLIATANQGSEATYESGFVIDKFPISRPNLTFSTLTVSNMSPEDSSIYLCSVEFGAQNTEAFFGQGTRLTVV.

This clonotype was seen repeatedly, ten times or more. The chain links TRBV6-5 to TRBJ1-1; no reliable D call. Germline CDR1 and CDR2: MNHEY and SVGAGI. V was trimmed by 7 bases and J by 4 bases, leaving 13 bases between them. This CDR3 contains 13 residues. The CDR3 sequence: CASKNGVGTEAFF. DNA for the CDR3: TGTGCCAGCAAAAACGGGGTGGGCACTGAAGCTTTCTTT.

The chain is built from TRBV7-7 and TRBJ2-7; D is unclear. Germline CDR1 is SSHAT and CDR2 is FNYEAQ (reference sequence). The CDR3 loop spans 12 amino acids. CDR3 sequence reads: CASTPHSYEQYF. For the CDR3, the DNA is TGTGCTTCCACACCCCACTCCTACGAGCAGTACTTC.

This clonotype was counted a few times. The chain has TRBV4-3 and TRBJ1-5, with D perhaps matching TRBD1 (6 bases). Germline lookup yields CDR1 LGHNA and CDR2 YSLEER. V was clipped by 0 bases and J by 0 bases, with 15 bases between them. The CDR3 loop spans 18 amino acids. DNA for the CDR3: TGCGCCAGCAGCCAAGAATACGCCAGGGGATATAGCAATCAGCCCCAGCATTTT. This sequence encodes CASSQEYARGYSNQPQHF.

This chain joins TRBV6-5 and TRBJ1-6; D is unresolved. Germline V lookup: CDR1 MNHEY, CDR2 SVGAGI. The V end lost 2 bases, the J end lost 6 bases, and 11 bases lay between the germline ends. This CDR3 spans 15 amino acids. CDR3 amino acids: CASSYGLGGNSPLHF. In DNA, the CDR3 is TGTGCCAGCAGTTACGGTCTGGGTGGTAATTCACCCCTCCACTTT.

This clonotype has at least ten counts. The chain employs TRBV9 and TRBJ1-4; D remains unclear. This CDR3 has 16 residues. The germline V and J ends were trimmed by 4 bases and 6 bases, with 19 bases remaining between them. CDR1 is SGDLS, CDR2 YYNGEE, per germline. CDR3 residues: CASSPADGLEDEKLFF. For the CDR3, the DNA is TGTGCCAGCAGCCCAGCGGACGGACTCGAAGATGAAAAACTGTTTTTT.

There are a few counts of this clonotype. CDR3: CASSQTDSSYNEQFF. The CDR3 nucleotides read TGTGCCAGCAGCCAAACCGACAGCTCCTACAATGAGCAGTTCTTC. The chain links TRBV11-2 to TRBJ2-1; D is perhaps TRBD1 (5 bases). V shed 5 bases and J shed 0 bases, with 11 bases lying between them. The CDR3 sequence is 15 residues long. Germline CDR1 reads SGHAT; CDR2 reads FQNNGV. The complete variable domain, with remaining parts taken from reference TRBV11-2 and TRBJ2-1, reads EAGVAQSPRYKIIEKRQSVAFWCNPISGHATLYWYQQILGQGPKLLIQFQNNGVVDDSQLPKDRFSAERLKGVDSTLKIQPAKLEDSAVYLCASSQTDSSYNEQFFGPGTRLTVL.

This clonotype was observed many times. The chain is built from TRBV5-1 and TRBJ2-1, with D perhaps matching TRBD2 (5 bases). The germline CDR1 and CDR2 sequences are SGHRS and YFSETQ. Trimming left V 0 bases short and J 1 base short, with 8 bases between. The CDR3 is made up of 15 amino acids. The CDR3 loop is CASSLEDFSYNEQFF. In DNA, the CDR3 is TGCGCCAGCAGCTTGGAGGACTTTTCCTACAATGAGCAGTTCTTC. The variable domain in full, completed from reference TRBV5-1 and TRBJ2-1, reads KAGVTQTPRYLIKTRGQQVTLSCSPISGHRSVSWYQQTPGQGLQFLFEYFSETQRNKGNFPGRFSGRQFSNSRSEMNVSTLELGDSALYLCASSLEDFSYNEQFFGPGTRLTVL.

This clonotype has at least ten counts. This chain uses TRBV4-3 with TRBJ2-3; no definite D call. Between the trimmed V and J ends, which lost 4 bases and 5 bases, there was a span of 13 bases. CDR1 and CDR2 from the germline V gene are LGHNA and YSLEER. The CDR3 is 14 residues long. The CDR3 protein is CASSLMGNGDTQYF. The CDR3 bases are TGCGCCAGCAGCCTGATGGGTAACGGAGATACGCAGTATTTT.

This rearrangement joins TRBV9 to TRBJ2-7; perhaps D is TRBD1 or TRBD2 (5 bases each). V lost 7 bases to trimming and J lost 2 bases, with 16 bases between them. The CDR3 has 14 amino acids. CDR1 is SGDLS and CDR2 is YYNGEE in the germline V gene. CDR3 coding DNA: TGTGCCAGCGGGGCAGGGAGAACACCCTACGAGCAGTACTTC. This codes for CASGAGRTPYEQYF.

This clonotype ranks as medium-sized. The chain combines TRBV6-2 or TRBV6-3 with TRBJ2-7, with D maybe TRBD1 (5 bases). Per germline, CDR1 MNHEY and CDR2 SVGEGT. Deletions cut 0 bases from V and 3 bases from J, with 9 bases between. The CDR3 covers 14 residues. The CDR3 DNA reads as TGTGCCAGCAGTTACTCGACCGACAGCTACGAGCAGTACTTC. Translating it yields CASSYSTDSYEQYF.